This TCR beta chain was recovered during a study of CD8+ T cells in alopecia areata. The CDR3 is 14 amino acids. Trimming removed 4 bases from V and 8 bases from J, with 17 bases in between. Germline V gene data show CDR1 as LNHNV and CDR2 as YYDKDF (reference sequence). General study results and limits: The study found higher clonality in lesional than normal scalp, especially in alopecia totalis/universalis. Both scalp clonality and the expanded CD8+ clones among the top 100 showed a significant decrease with tofacitinib.

Once RNA had been extracted, it was reverse transcribed into cDNA to act as the sequencing template. Generated by immunoSEQ multiplex PCR, the TCRdb table keeps only in-frame clones and is missing some. In the table there are 180,000 or so clones, roughly 60% of which are singletons. Treatment here: oral pan-JAK inhibitor, 5-10 mg twice daily. As regards this clone: What it recognizes is unknown.

Sequencing was performed on CD4+ T cells sorted from blood, taken at week 24, from a patient treated with tofacitinib. The chain joins TRBV15 to TRBJ1-2, with unresolved D. The TCR comes from a human donor with alopecia areata. The CDR3 is CATSTTSGVDGYTF. In nucleotides, the CDR3 is TGTGCCACCAGCACAACCTCCGGAGTTGACGGCTACACCTTC. Full variable domain (remainder filled in from reference TRBV15 and TRBJ1-2): DAMVIQNPRYQVTQFGKPVTLSCSQTLNHNVMYWYQQKSSQAPKLLFHYYDKDFNNEADTPDNFQSRRPNTSFCFLDIRSPGLGDTAMYLCATSTTSGVDGYTFGSGTRLTVV.